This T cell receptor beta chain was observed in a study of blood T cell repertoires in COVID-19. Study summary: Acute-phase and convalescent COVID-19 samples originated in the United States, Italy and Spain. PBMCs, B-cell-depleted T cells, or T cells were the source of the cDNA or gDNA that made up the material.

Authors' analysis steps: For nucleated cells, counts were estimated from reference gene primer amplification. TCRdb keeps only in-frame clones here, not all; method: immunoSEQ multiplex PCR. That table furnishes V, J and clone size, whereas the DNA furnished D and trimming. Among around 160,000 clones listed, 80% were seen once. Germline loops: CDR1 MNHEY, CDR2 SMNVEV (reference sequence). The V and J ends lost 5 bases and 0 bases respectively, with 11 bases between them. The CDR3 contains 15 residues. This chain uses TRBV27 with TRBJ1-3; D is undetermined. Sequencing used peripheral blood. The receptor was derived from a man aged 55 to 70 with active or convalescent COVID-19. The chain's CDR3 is CASSPSRYSGNTIYF. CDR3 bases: TGTGCCAGCAGTCCCTCTAGGTACTCTGGAAACACCATATATTTT.